What follows describes a single TCR beta chain. J lost 4 bases, V lost 4 bases, and 24 bases had no gene match. The CDR3 is made up of 20 amino acids. CDR1 is LNHDA, CDR2 SQIVND, per germline (reference sequence). This record belongs to a study of cytomegalovirus exposure and HLA in healthy donors. PCR primers comprised 60 Vbeta and 13 Jbeta primers. TCRdb keeps only in-frame clones here, not all; method: immunoSEQ multiplex PCR. The repertoire includes some 110,000 clones, 80% of them detected once, and 6.5% to 8.5% sits in the top ten. The clonotype comes from a man aged 25 to 40 in good health and CMV-seropositive. The genes are TRBV19 and TRBJ1-1; 7 nucleotides agree with TRBD1. Sample: PBMCs. CDR3 in amino acids: CASSNPDWPEDRKGATEAFF. The CDR3 DNA follows: TGTGCCAGTAGTAATCCAGATTGGCCCGAGGACAGGAAAGGAGCCACTGAAGCTTTCTTT.